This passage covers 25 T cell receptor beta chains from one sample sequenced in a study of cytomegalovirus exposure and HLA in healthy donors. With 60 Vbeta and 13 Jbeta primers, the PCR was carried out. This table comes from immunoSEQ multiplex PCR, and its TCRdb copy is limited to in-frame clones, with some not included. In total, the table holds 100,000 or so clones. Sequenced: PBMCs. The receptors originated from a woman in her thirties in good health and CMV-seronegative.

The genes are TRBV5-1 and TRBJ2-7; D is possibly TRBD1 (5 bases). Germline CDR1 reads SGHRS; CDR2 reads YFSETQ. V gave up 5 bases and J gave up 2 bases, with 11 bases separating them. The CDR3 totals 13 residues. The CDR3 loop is CASRDIEAYEQYF. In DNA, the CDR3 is TGCGCCAGCAGGGACATCGAAGCCTACGAGCAGTACTTC. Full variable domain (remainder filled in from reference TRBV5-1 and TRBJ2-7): KAGVTQTPRYLIKTRGQQVTLSCSPISGHRSVSWYQQTPGQGLQFLFEYFSETQRNKGNFPGRFSGRQFSNSRSEMNVSTLELGDSALYLCASRDIEAYEQYFGPGTRLTVT.

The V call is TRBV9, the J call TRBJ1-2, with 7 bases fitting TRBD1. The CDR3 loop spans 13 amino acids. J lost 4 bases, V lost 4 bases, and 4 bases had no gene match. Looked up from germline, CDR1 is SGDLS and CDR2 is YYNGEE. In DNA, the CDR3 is TGTGCCAGCAGCCCAGGGGACAGCTATGGCTACACCTTC. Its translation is CASSPGDSYGYTF.

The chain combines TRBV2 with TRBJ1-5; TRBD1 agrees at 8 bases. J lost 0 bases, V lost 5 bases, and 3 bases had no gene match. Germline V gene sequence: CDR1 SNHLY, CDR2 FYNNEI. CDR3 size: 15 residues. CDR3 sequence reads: CASSWTGNSNQPQHF. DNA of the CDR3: TGTGCCAGCAGTTGGACAGGGAATAGCAATCAGCCCCAGCATTTT.

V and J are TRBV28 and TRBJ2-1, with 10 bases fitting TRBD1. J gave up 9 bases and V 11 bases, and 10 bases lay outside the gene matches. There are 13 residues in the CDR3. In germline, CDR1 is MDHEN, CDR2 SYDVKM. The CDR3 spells CAGEDRGLGEQFF. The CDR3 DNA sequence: TGTGCCGGCGAGGACAGGGGGTTGGGTGAGCAGTTCTTC.

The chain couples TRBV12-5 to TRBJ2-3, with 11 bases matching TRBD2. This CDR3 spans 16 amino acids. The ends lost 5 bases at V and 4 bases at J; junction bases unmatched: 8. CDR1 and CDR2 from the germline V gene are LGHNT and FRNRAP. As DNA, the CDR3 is TGTGCTAGTGGTGACCAAATAGCGGGGGGGCCAGATACGCAGTATTTT. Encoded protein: CASGDQIAGGPDTQYF.

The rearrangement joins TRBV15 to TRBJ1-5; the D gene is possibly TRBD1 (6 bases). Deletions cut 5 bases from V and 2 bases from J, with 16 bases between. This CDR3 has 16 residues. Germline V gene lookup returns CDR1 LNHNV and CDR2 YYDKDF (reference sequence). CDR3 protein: CATSGGGGGGNQPQHF. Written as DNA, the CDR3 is TGTGCCACCAGCGGGGGCGGGGGCGGGGGCAATCAGCCCCAGCATTTT.

The CDR3 DNA sequence: TGTGCCAGCAGTTTGTCCCGCGTCTATGGCTACACCTTC. Translation: CASSLSRVYGYTF. The chain carries TRBV27 and TRBJ1-2, with D uncertain. The CDR3 has 13 amino acids. The germline V and J ends were trimmed by 3 bases and 4 bases, with 9 bases remaining between them. Germline CDR1 MNHEY, CDR2 SMNVEV (reference sequence).

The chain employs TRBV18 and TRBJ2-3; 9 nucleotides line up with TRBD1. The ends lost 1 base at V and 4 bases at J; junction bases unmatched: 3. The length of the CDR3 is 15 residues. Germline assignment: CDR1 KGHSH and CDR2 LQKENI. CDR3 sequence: CASSPRDRVSDTQYF. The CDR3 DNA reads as TGTGCCAGCTCACCACGGGACAGGGTTTCAGATACGCAGTATTTT.

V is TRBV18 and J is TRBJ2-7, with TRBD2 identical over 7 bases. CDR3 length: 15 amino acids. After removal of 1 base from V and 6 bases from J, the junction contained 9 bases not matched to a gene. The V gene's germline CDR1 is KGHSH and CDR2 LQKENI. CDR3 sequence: CASSPRQRTSAEQYF. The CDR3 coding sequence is TGTGCCAGCTCACCACGGCAGCGCACTAGCGCCGAGCAGTACTTC.

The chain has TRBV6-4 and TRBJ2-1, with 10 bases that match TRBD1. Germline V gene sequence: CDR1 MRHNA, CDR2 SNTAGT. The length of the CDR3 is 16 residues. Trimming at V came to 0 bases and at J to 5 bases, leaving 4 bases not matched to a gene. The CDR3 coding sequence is TGTGCCAGCAGTGACTCTTCCGGGACAGGGGACAATGAGCAGTTCTTC. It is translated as CASSDSSGTGDNEQFF.

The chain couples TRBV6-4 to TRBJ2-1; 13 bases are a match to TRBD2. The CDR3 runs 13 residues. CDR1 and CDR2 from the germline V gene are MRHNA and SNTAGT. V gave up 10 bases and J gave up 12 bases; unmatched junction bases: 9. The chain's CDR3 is CATGTSGAHRQFF. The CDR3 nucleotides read TGTGCCACGGGGACTAGCGGGGCCCACCGGCAGTTCTTC.

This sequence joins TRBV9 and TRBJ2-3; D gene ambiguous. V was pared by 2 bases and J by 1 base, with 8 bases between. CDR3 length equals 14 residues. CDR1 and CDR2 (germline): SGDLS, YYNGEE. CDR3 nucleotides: TGTGCCAGCAGCGTCCGACTGGGCACAGATACGCAGTATTTT. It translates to CASSVRLGTDTQYF.

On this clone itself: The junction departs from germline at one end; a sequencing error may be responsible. The CDR3 reads CAGSVDRGQPQHF. CDR3 nucleotides: TGTGCCGGCTCAGTCGACAGGGGTCAGCCCCAGCATTTT. The rearrangement joins TRBV18 to TRBJ1-5, with 8 bases that match TRBD1. The CDR3 has 13 residues. Germline CDR1 is KGHSH and CDR2 is LQKENI.

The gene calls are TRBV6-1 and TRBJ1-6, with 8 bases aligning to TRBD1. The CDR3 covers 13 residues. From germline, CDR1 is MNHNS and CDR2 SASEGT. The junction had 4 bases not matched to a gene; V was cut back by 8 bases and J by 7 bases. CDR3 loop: CASRTGNNSPLHF. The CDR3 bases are TGTGCCAGCCGGACAGGGAACAATTCACCCCTCCACTTT.

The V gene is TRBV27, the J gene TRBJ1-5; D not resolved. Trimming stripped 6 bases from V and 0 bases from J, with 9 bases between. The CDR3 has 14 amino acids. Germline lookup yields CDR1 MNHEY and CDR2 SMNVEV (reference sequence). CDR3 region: CASRPASSNQPQHF. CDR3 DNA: TGTGCCAGCAGGCCAGCGTCTAGCAATCAGCCCCAGCATTTT.

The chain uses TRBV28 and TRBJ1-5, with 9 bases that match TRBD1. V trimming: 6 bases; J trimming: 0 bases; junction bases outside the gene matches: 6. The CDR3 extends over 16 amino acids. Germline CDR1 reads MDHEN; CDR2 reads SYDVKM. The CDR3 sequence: CASSQTGGISNQPQHF. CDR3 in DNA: TGTGCCAGCAGCCAGACAGGGGGAATTAGCAATCAGCCCCAGCATTTT.

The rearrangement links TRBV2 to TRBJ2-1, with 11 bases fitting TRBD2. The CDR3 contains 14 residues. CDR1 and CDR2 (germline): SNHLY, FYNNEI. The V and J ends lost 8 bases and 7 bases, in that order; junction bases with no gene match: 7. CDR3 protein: CASGRASGGNEQFF. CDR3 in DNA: TGTGCCAGCGGAAGGGCTAGCGGGGGGAATGAGCAGTTCTTC.

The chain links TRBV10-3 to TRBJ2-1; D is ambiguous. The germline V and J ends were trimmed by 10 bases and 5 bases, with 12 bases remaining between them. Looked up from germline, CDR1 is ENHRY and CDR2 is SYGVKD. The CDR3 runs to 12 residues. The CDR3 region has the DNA TGTGCCACCGCCTGGTCGGACAATGAGCAGTTCTTC. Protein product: CATAWSDNEQFF.

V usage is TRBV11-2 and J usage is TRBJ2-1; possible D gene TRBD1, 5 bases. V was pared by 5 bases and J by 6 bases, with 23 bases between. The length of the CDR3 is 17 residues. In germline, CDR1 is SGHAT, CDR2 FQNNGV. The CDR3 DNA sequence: TGTGCCAGCAGCGGGCAGCCTACAGGTGCTAGGAGCAATGAGCAGTTCTTC. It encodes CASSGQPTGARSNEQFF.

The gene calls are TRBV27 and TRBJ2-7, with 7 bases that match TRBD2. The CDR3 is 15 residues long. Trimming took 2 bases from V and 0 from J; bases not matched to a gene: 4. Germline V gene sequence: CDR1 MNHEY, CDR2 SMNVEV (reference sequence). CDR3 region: CASSLAGGSSYEQYF. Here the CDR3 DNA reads TGTGCCAGCAGTTTAGCCGGCGGGAGCTCCTACGAGCAGTACTTC.

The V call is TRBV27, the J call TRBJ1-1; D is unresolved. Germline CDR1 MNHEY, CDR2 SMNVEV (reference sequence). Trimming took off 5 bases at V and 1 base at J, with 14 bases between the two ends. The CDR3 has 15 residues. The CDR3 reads CASSGWGGPNTEAFF. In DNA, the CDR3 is TGTGCCAGCAGTGGTTGGGGAGGGCCGAACACTGAAGCTTTCTTT.

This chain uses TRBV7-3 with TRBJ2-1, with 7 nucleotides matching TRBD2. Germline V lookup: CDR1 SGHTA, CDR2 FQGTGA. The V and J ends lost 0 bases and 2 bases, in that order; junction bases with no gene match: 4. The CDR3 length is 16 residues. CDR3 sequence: CASSLTGTTAYNEQFF. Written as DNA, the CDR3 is TGTGCCAGCAGCTTAACGGGGACTACCGCCTACAATGAGCAGTTCTTC. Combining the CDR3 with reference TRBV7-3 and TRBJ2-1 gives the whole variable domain GAGVSQTPSNKVTEKGKYVELRCDPISGHTALYWYRQSLGQGPEFLIYFQGTGAADDSGLPNDRFFAVRPEGSVSTLKIQRTERGDSAVYLCASSLTGTTAYNEQFFGPGTRLTVL.

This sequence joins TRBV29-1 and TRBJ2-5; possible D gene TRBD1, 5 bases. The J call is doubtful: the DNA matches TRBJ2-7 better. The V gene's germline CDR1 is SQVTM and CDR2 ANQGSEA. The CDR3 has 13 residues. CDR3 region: CSVATGLPGEQYF. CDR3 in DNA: TGCAGCGTTGCCACAGGCCTTCCGGGCGAGCAGTACTTC.

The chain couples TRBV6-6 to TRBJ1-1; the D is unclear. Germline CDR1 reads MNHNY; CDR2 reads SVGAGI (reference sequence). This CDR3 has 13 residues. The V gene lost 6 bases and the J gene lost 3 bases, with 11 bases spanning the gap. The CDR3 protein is CASSLTKHTEAFF. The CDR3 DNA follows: TGTGCCAGCAGCTTGACAAAGCACACTGAAGCTTTCTTT.

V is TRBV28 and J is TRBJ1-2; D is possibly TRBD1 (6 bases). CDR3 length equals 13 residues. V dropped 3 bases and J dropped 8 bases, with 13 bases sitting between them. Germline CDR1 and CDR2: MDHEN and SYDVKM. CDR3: CASSLEQGGGYTF. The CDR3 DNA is TGTGCCAGCAGTTTGGAACAGGGTGGAGGCTACACCTTC.